Sequencing of this T cell receptor (beta chain) was carried out in a study of T cells in localized non-small cell lung cancer (dated by TCRdb to about 2020). Context from the whole study: T cell repertoires of 200 to 250 early-stage NSCLC patients were analyzed, with tumors being compared against uninvolved tumor-adjacent lungs. The mean age of the NSCLC patients was approximately 71 years, with approximately 130 men and 95 to 110 women. All 240 or so NSCLC patients in the cohort were treatment-naive and had localized lung tumors that were resected. Overall results and qualifications from the work: Uninvolved tumor-adjacent lung showed the highest T cell clonality, higher than tumor, which suggests more focused antigenic responses in the uninvolved tumor-adjacent lung. Multi-region tumor sequencing was not performed, so intratumor heterogeneity could not be excluded. A median of roughly 60 of the top 100 tumor clones turned up in the paired uninvolved adjacent lung, and approximately 30 of those clones also ranked among the top 100 of that same adjacent lung. Higher blood T cell density associated with longer overall survival, while higher adjacent-lung clonality associated with shorter survival. Because the study design was exploratory, TCR variables were selected using unadjusted p-values without false-discovery rate correction.

With regard to this clone: Its antigen is still unknown. No base-level quality is on record; no much larger clone is a single base apart.

TCR beta CDR3 regions were sequenced from DNA using the immunoSEQ Assay. The study's own analysis went as follows. To compute T cell density, TCR beta template counts were normalized to usable DNA, which was estimated by amplifying housekeeping genes. The preseqR package was used to estimate richness by extrapolating to 400,000 templates for PBMC samples and to 120,000 templates for tissue samples. Clonality was calculated as one minus Pielou's evenness. Differential abundance testing on productive amino-acid clonotypes, with a minimum total count of 5 and an alpha of 0.1, was used to identify tissue-enriched TCRs. Repertoire overlap between compartments was quantified with the Jaccard Index and Morisita Overlap Index. GLIPH grouped TCR beta CDR3s together with public tetramer-defined viral CDR3s, and a viral motif had to include at least three viral sequences and also show V-gene enrichment. Not all clones reach the TCRdb copy of this immuneACCESS table, which keeps in-frame sequences only. Checked studies attribute under half of the gap to unresolved V genes and leave the rest unexplained. The DNA gave D and trimming, while V, J and clone size come from that table. The table for this sample lists 25,000 to 35,000 clones; about 91% of them were counted only once. Together, the top ten hold approximately 5.2% of the sample.

At diagnosis, peripheral blood, uninvolved tumor-adjacent lung and tumor were collected and stored as a combination of fresh-frozen and FFPE material. For TCR repertoire profiling, blood samples were analyzed in the form of peripheral blood mononuclear cells. The clonotype was recovered from a man between 40 and 70 years old with stage II lung adenocarcinoma. This material consisted of PBMCs, taken before any cancer treatment.

The sequence in DNA is TGTGCCAGCAGCGTAAGTCGCGGCACTTACCAAGAGACCCAGTACTTC. Translated, it reads CASSVSRGTYQETQYF. The sequence joins TRBV9 to TRBJ2-5; no D gene can be assigned with confidence. The CDR3 sequence holds 16 residues, the cysteine and phenylalanine included. Solely the CDR3 DNA is kept, with 48 bases framed from the first base. From the germline V gene, CDR1 is SGDLS and CDR2 is YYNGEE. The germline ends are 13 bases apart after V is trimmed by 1 base and J by 0 bases.